A single sample is the source of the 12 T cell receptor beta chains below, sequenced in a study of blood T cells in healthy people across ages. It was with a sample-barcoded 5' primer and a J-beta primer mix that a second PCR of about 7 to 12 cycles was run. TCRdb recomputed calls from the 5' RACE reads with MiXCR, one row per CDR3 protein. The sample has around 800,000 distinct CDR3 sequences, approximately 44% seen once. Material for sequencing was blood. These receptors were collected from a man between 60 and 75 years old in good health.

The genes are TRBV30 and TRBJ2-5; TRBD2 matches at 14 bases. The trim removed 3 bases at V and 5 bases at J, leaving 8 bases unmatched. CDR3 length equals 16 residues. Germline V gene data show CDR1 as GTSNPN and CDR2 as SVGIG (reference sequence). The CDR3 region is CAWRGTSGGREETQYF. The DNA of the CDR3 is TGTGCCTGGAGGGGGACTAGCGGGGGCCGTGAGGAGACCCAGTACTTC.

This clonotype was seen more than once but under ten times. The chain links TRBV5-1 to TRBJ2-4, with 9 positions matching TRBD1. The V segment lost 2 bases and the J segment 9 bases; nucleotides outside the gene matches: 6. This CDR3 has 14 residues. Per the germline V gene, CDR1 is SGHRS and CDR2 is YFSETQ. For the CDR3, the DNA is TGCGCCAGCAGCTTCGGACAGGGGATGGGCATTCAGTACTTC. Its protein is CASSFGQGMGIQYF. Full variable domain (remainder filled in from reference TRBV5-1 and TRBJ2-4): KAGVTQTPRYLIKTRGQQVTLSCSPISGHRSVSWYQQTPGQGLQFLFEYFSETQRNKGNFPGRFSGRQFSNSRSEMNVSTLELGDSALYLCASSFGQGMGIQYFGAGTRLSVL.

This clonotype was detected a few times. The chain combines TRBV20-1 with TRBJ2-3, with 10 bases lining up with TRBD2. Germline V gives CDR1 DFQATT, CDR2 SNEGSKA (reference sequence). With 4 bases clipped from V and 2 bases from J, the junction kept 6 bases outside the gene matches. CDR3 length: 15 residues. CDR3 in amino acids: CSAIPTSGNTDTQYF. The CDR3 nucleotides are TGCAGTGCTATCCCCACTAGCGGGAACACAGATACGCAGTATTTT.

The genes are TRBV4-1 and TRBJ1-2, with D possibly matching TRBD1 (5 bases). V lost 0 bases and J lost 1, with 15 bases in between. The CDR3 is 17 residues long. The germline V gene has CDR1 MGHRA and CDR2 YSYEKL. The CDR3: CASSQDVGTDVNYGYTF. The CDR3 coding sequence is TGCGCCAGCAGCCAAGATGTCGGGACGGATGTTAACTATGGCTACACCTTC.

This clonotype was seen a handful of times. The rearrangement uses TRBV5-1 and TRBJ1-6, with D unclear. Germline lookup yields CDR1 SGHRS and CDR2 YFSETQ. V was cut by 5 bases and J by 10 bases, with 16 bases left in between. The CDR3 consists of 14 residues. CDR3 residues: CASSISGERSPLHF. The CDR3 DNA reads TGCGCCAGCAGTATATCCGGGGAGCGGTCACCCCTCCACTTT.

V gene TRBV7-2 combines with J gene TRBJ2-4; the D gene is possibly TRBD2 (7 bases). V lost 1 base and J lost 1, with 17 bases in between. Germline V gene sequence: CDR1 SGHTA, CDR2 FQGNSA. This CDR3 has 18 amino acids. CDR3 coding DNA: TGTGCCAGCAGCTTAGAATCGCGGGGGCCGGGGGCCAAAAACATTCAGTACTTC. It encodes CASSLESRGPGAKNIQYF. The full variable domain, rest sourced from reference TRBV7-2 and TRBJ2-4, is GAGVSQSPSNKVTEKGKDVELRCDPISGHTALYWYRQSLGQGLEFLIYFQGNSAPDKSGLPSDRFSAERTGGSVSTLTIQRTQQEDSAVYLCASSLESRGPGAKNIQYFGAGTRLSVL.

This clonotype was seen more than once but under ten times. V gene TRBV12-3 or TRBV12-4 combines with J gene TRBJ2-2; 12 bases match TRBD2. CDR3 length equals 15 residues. V lost 5 bases to trimming and J lost 5 bases; unmatched junction nucleotides: 3. The CDR3 is CASSRLAGETGELFF. The CDR3 DNA reads as TGTGCCAGCAGTAGACTAGCGGGGGAGACCGGGGAGCTGTTTTTT.

This clonotype was seen a single time. J is TRBJ2-1 and V is TRBV15; 8 nucleotides line up with TRBD2. With 1 base clipped from V and 4 bases from J, the junction kept 3 bases outside the gene matches. CDR3 size: 15 residues. The germline gives CDR1 LNHNV, CDR2 YYDKDF (reference sequence). The CDR3 is CATSRVSGSYNEQFF. The CDR3 DNA follows: TGTGCCACCAGCAGAGTAAGCGGGAGTTACAATGAGCAGTTCTTC.

This clonotype was seen more than once but under ten times. V gene TRBV6-6 combines with J gene TRBJ2-1; 15 bases line up with TRBD2. CDR3 size: 17 residues. The V and J ends lost 3 bases and 8 bases, in that order; junction bases with no gene match: 8. Looked up from germline, CDR1 is MNHNY and CDR2 is SVGAGI (reference sequence). In DNA form, the CDR3 reads TGTGCCAGCAGTTATCGTACCGGGACTAGCGGGGGGTATGAGCAGTTCTTC. It codes for CASSYRTGTSGGYEQFF.

The rearrangement joins TRBV7-3 to TRBJ2-7; 12 bases are a match to TRBD2. Germline-derived CDR1 and CDR2 are SGHTA and FQGTGA. CDR3 length equals 15 residues. With 3 bases clipped from V and 3 bases from J, the junction kept 3 bases outside the gene matches. CDR3 in DNA: TGTGCCAGCAGCTTGACTAGCGGGGGTGACTACGAGCAGTACTTC. Translated, it gives CASSLTSGGDYEQYF.

Turning to this clonotype: The germline gene is not matched at one end of the junction; a read error may be the cause. The rearrangement uses TRBV20-1 and TRBJ1-2; TRBD1 aligns across 12 bases. The V gene's germline CDR1 is DFQATT and CDR2 SNEGSKA (reference sequence). The CDR3 has 19 residues. This CDR3 reads CSVRKLRDRGRLENYGYTF. The CDR3 DNA reads as TGCAGTGTTAGAAAACTCCGGGACAGGGGGCGATTGGAAAACTATGGCTACACCTTC.

This rearrangement joins TRBV6-1 to TRBJ2-7, with TRBD2 as a possible D gene (6 bases). Trimming removed 4 bases from V and 6 bases from J, with 22 bases in between. The CDR3 sequence is 16 residues long. Germline lookup yields CDR1 MNHNS and CDR2 SASEGT. This chain's CDR3 is CASSADPGTPRGEQYF. CDR3 bases: TGTGCCAGCAGTGCCGACCCCGGGACTCCCCGAGGCGAGCAGTACTTC.